The sequence of this TCR beta chain was determined in a study of response to subunit inactivated influenza vaccine. TCRdb redid the calling of the RT-PCR reads with MiXCR, one entry per CDR3 protein. The table has about 520,000 distinct CDR3 sequences, roughly 9.7% seen once. The clonotype originates from a man in his fifties or sixties who received an inactivated influenza vaccine. Sequencing was performed on PBMCs from blood, taken 35 to 45 days after vaccination.

The CDR3 DNA reads TGTGCCAGCAGCAAGCGACAGGGACCCTACGAGCAGTACTTC. Its translation is CASSKRQGPYEQYF. This chain connects TRBV21-1 to TRBJ2-7; the DNA was not used to check the table's D call, TRBD1. TRBV21-1 is a known pseudogene. The CDR3 is made up of 14 amino acids.